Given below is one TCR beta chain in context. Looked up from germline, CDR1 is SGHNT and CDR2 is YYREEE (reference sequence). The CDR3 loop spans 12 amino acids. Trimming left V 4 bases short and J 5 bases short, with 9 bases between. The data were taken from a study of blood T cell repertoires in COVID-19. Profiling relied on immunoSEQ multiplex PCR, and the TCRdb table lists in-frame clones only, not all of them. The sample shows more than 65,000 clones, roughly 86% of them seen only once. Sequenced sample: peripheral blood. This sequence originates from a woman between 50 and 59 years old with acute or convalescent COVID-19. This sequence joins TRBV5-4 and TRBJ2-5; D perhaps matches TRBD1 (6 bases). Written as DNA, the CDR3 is TGTGCCAGCAGCCCCGACAGGGAGACCCAGTACTTC. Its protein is CASSPDRETQYF. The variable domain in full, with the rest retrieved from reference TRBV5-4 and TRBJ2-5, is ETGVTQSPTHLIKTRGQQVTLRCSSQSGHNTVSWYQQALGQGPQFIFQYYREEENGRGNFPPRFSGLQFPNYSSELNVNALELDDSALYLCASSPDRETQYFGPGTRLLVL.